This is a list of T cell receptor beta chains from one sample in a study of post-analysis software for immune sequencing data. MiXCR, run by TCRdb on the PCR reads, gives a single entry per CDR3 protein. The repertoire includes roughly 570,000 distinct CDR3 sequences, 30% to 40% of them detected once, and less than 6% sits in the top ten. Source material: blood. These receptors all come from a girl aged 2-17 years with multiple sclerosis. The CDR3 runs from the conserved cysteine through the conserved F or W. D genes are given only for firm matches. Some rows mark clone size as missing; the rest say once, few, many or name a class of expanded clone.

clone_size d_call j_call v_call cdr3_nt cdr3_aa
. . TRBJ2-5 TRBV7-2 TGTGCCAGCAGCTTCAAGGGAGGTGGGAAGACCCAGTACTTC CASSFKGGGKTQYF
few . TRBJ2-6 TRBV7-9 TGTGCCAGCAGTCAGACCTCTGGGGCCAACGTCCTGACTTTC CASSQTSGANVLTF
. TRBD2 TRBJ2-1 TRBV7-9 TGTGCCAGCAGCCATTCAAGCGGGGTGCGAAATGAGCAGTTCTTC CASSHSSGVRNEQFF
once . TRBJ2-2 TRBV5-6 TGTGCCAGCAGCTTGATCGGCGGGGAGCTGTTTTTT CASSLIGGELFF
few TRBD2 TRBJ2-5 TRBV7-2 TGTGCCAGCAGCTTAGGAGGGCGGACTAGCGGGGGGTTCGGTGAGACCCAGTACTTC CASSLGGRTSGGFGETQYF
. TRBD1 TRBJ2-3 TRBV11-2 TGTGCCAGCAGCTTAGGAGGGGGCCCGAACACAGATACGCAGTATTTT CASSLGGGPNTDTQYF
. TRBD1 TRBJ2-7 TRBV7-8 TGTGCCAGCGGCCCCGGGACAGGGGTCGAGCAGTACTTC CASGPGTGVEQYF
many . TRBJ2-6 TRBV10-3 TGTGCCGTCGCTAGGACAGTCGGACCGGGAGGGGCCAACGTCCTGACTTTC CAVARTVGPGGANVLTF
few . TRBJ2-7 TRBV12-3/TRBV12-4 TGTGCCAGCAGTTCCAGGACCGGCGGGTGGGGTTCCTACGAGCAGTACTTC CASSSRTGGWGSYEQYF
many TRBD1 TRBJ2-5 TRBV5-6 TGTGCCAGCAGCGTCCGGGGACAGAAACAAGAGACCCAGTACTTC CASSVRGQKQETQYF
few TRBD2 TRBJ2-5 TRBV20-1 TGCAGTGCTAGAGATGGGACTAGCGGAAACTATTGGCCTAAACCTCAAGAGACCCAGTACTTC CSARDGTSGNYWPKPQETQYF
. TRBD2 TRBJ2-3 TRBV18 TGTGCCAGCTCACCACAAGGCCGGGGGGCAGATACGCAGTATTTT CASSPQGRGADTQYF
. . TRBJ1-1 TRBV12-5 TGTGCTAGTGGTTTGGTAGAGGCAGGACATACCACTGAAGCTTTCTTT CASGLVEAGHTTEAFF
few TRBD1 TRBJ2-1 TRBV5-1 TGCGCCAGCAGCACCGGACAGGGACCGGATGAGCAGTTCTTC CASSTGQGPDEQFF
. . TRBJ2-6 TRBV3-1 TGTGCCAGCAGCCATAAGATATGGGATCCTACCTCTGGGGCCAACGTCCGGACTTTC CASSHKIWDPTSGANVRTF
few . TRBJ1-6 TRBV12-3/TRBV12-4 TGTGCCAGCAGTTATAATAATTCACCCCTCCACTTT CASSYNNSPLHF
few TRBD2 TRBJ2-5 TRBV20-1 TGCAGTGCTGGTCTCGCGGGGGGGTTCGAGACCCAGTACTTC CSAGLAGGFETQYF
. . TRBJ1-2 TRBV12-3/TRBV12-4 TGTGCCAGCAGTTTATTGGGGTTCGATGGCCATGGCTACACCTTC CASSLLGFDGHGYTF
. . TRBJ1-1 TRBV24-1 TGTGCCACCCAGGGAGGGGCCGACACTGAAGCTTTCTTT CATQGGADTEAFF
once . TRBJ1-3 TRBV7-6 TGTGCCAGCAGCCTCCGACAGGAGGCAGGTGGAAACACCATATATTTT CASSLRQEAGGNTIYF
. . TRBJ2-1 TRBV21-1 TGTGCCAGCATGAGGGGCTACAATGAGCAGTTCTTC CASMRGYNEQFF
few . TRBJ1-4 TRBV12-3/TRBV12-4 TGTGCCAGCAGGGTTCGACCTAATGAAAAACTGTTTTTT CASRVRPNEKLFF
few TRBD1 TRBJ1-2 TRBV6-6 TGTGCCAGCAGTTACTCGACAGGGGATGGCTATGGCTACACCTTC CASSYSTGDGYGYTF
. TRBD1 TRBJ1-2 TRBV20-1 TGCAGTGCTAGTGGGACAGGGGGTGGCGGCTATGGCTACACCTTC CSASGTGGGGYGYTF